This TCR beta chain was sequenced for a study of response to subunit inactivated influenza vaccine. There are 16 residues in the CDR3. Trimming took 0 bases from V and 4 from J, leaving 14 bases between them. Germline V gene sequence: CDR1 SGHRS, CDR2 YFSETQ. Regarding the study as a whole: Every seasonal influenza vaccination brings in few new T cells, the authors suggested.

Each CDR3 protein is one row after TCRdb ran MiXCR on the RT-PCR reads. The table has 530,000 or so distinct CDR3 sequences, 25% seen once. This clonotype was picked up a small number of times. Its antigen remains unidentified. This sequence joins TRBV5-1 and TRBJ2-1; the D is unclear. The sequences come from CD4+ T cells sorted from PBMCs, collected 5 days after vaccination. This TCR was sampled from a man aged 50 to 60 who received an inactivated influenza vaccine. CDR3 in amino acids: CASSLGGFKSYNEQFF. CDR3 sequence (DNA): TGCGCCAGCAGCTTGGGGGGATTTAAGTCTTACAATGAGCAGTTCTTC.